This T cell receptor beta chain was recovered during a study of blood T cell repertoires in COVID-19. Turning to the study itself: Donors in the United States, Italy and Spain gave samples during acute or convalescent COVID-19.

Measured with immunoSEQ multiplex PCR; TCRdb has only the in-frame clones, and not every one. The repertoire includes tens of thousands of clones, roughly 90% of them detected once, and roughly a sixth sits in the top ten. The sequence was collected from a woman at least 80 years old with acute or convalescent COVID-19. Sequencing was done on a sample of peripheral blood.

The CDR3 sequence: CAWSGGFSEKLFF. As DNA, the CDR3 is TGTGCCTGGAGTGGCGGGTTCAGCGAAAAACTGTTTTTT. The rearrangement uses TRBV30 and TRBJ1-4; no clear D. CDR3 length: 13 amino acids. Trimming pared 1 base from V and 8 bases from J, leaving 11 bases between. Germline values: CDR1 GTSNPN, CDR2 SVGIG (reference sequence).